These 13 T cell receptor beta chains share one sample of origin, sequenced in a study of OX40 agonist ivuxolimab in advanced cancers. The method was immunoSEQ multiplex PCR; TCRdb's version includes in-frame clones alone and lacks a portion of them. The sample includes tens of thousands of clones, 85% to 90% of them seen just once. The sample consisted of CD4+ or CD8+ T cells sorted from blood, taken in a trial of the OX40 agonist ivuxolimab. The source is an adult with an advanced solid tumor such as melanoma, head and neck, liver or kidney cancer.

V gene TRBV6-5 combines with J gene TRBJ1-2; 8 bases agree with TRBD1. The CDR3 length is 15 residues. The germline gives CDR1 MNHEY, CDR2 SVGAGI. V shed 0 bases, J shed 3 bases, and the junction held 3 bases outside the gene matches. CDR3 bases: TGTGCCAGCAGTTACTCTCCAGGGGGCGACTATGGCTACACCTTC. Translation: CASSYSPGGDYGYTF.

The V and J genes are TRBV7-6 and TRBJ2-7; TRBD1 aligns across 7 bases. This CDR3 has 14 amino acids. The J segment lost 1 base and the V segment lost 5 bases, leaving 5 bases of the junction unmatched. The germline V gene has CDR1 SGHVS and CDR2 FNYEAQ. The DNA for the CDR3 is TGTGCCAGCAGCCCCCGACAGGGATCCTACGAGCAGTACTTC. Translated, it gives CASSPRQGSYEQYF. The full variable domain, its missing parts supplied by reference TRBV7-6 and TRBJ2-7, is GAGVSQSPRYKVTKRGQDVALRCDPISGHVSLYWYRQALGQGPEFLTYFNYEAQQDKSGLPNDRFSAERPEGSISTLTIQRTEQRDSAMYRCASSPRQGSYEQYFGPGTRLTVT.

The chain carries TRBV27 and TRBJ1-1, with D possibly being TRBD1 (6 bases). CDR3 length: 14 amino acids. Germline CDR1 and CDR2: MNHEY and SMNVEV (reference sequence). V shed 8 bases and J shed 0 bases, with 13 bases lying between them. The CDR3 DNA is TGTGCCAGCCGCAGGGGAAAATTGAACACTGAAGCTTTCTTT. Translation gives CASRRGKLNTEAFF.

The rearrangement joins TRBV5-1 to TRBJ2-5, with TRBD2 matching 8 bases. Trimming cost V 5 bases and J 3 bases; bases outside gene matches: 15. The germline gives CDR1 SGHRS, CDR2 YFSETQ. The CDR3 extends over 17 amino acids. The CDR3 sequence is CASSLPQGSGAKETQYF. CDR3 nucleotides: TGCGCCAGCAGTCTCCCACAGGGTAGCGGGGCCAAAGAGACCCAGTACTTC. The whole variable domain, remainder taken from reference TRBV5-1 and TRBJ2-5, is KAGVTQTPRYLIKTRGQQVTLSCSPISGHRSVSWYQQTPGQGLQFLFEYFSETQRNKGNFPGRFSGRQFSNSRSEMNVSTLELGDSALYLCASSLPQGSGAKETQYFGPGTRLLVL.

V gene TRBV7-8 combines with J gene TRBJ1-5; weak D call: TRBD1 (6 bases). Trimming removed 3 bases from V and 8 bases from J, with 11 bases in between. Germline V gene data show CDR1 as SGHVS and CDR2 as FQNEAQ. This CDR3 is 13 amino acids long. CDR3 nucleotide sequence: TGTGCCAGCAGCTTCCTACAGGGAGAGCCCCAGCATTTT. It is translated as CASSFLQGEPQHF.

This clone came up once. The chain is built from TRBV5-1 and TRBJ2-5; D uncertain. CDR3 length equals 16 residues. Germline CDR1 and CDR2: SGHRS and YFSETQ. V was trimmed by 4 bases and J by 5 bases, leaving 21 bases between them. This chain's CDR3 is CASSPGHSRVPETQYF. CDR3 DNA: TGCGCCAGCAGCCCGGGTCATAGTAGGGTACCGGAGACCCAGTACTTC.

The chain joins TRBV13 to TRBJ2-5, with D perhaps TRBD1 or TRBD2 (7 bases each). V gave up 2 bases and J gave up 8 bases, with 27 bases separating them. Per the germline V gene, CDR1 is PRHDT and CDR2 is FYEKMQ (reference sequence). This CDR3 spans 18 amino acids. The CDR3 DNA reads TGTGCCAGCAGCTTATGGCAGGGGGGTATGGCGGGAGTAACAACCCAGTACTTC. Encoded protein: CASSLWQGGMAGVTTQYF.

The chain uses TRBV30 and TRBJ1-4; 7 bases align to TRBD1. Per germline, CDR1 GTSNPN and CDR2 SVGIG (reference sequence). Losses at the gene ends were 7 bases for V and 3 bases for J; bases not matched to a gene: 8. The CDR3 extends over 14 amino acids. The DNA for the CDR3 is TGTGCCTTGGGCAAAGGGGGCTCTAATGAAAAACTGTTTTTT. This encodes CALGKGGSNEKLFF.

J is TRBJ1-1 and V is TRBV5-1; D not resolved. Trimming left V 0 bases short and J 1 base short, with 10 bases between. The CDR3 has 15 amino acids. The germline V gene encodes CDR1 SGHRS and CDR2 YFSETQ. The CDR3 is CASSLAHGKNTEAFF. In nucleotides, the CDR3 is TGCGCCAGCAGCTTGGCGCACGGGAAGAACACTGAAGCTTTCTTT.

V gene TRBV19 combines with J gene TRBJ1-1; 7 bases match TRBD1. Germline V gene sequence: CDR1 LNHDA, CDR2 SQIVND (reference sequence). The CDR3 totals 15 residues. V lost 4 bases and J lost 1; bases outside the gene matches: 6. The CDR3 protein is CASSTTGMANTEAFF. CDR3 sequence (DNA): TGTGCCAGTAGTACGACAGGGATGGCGAACACTGAAGCTTTCTTT.

This chain connects TRBV15 to TRBJ1-2; weak D call: TRBD1 (5 bases). CDR1 and CDR2 (germline): LNHNV, YYDKDF (reference sequence). V dropped 7 bases and J dropped 8 bases, with 20 bases sitting between them. CDR3 length: 14 residues. The CDR3 region has the DNA TGTGCCACCACACCCCGGGACCCCGGTCGGGGCTACACCTTC. This translates into CATTPRDPGRGYTF.

The gene calls are TRBV5-1 and TRBJ2-1; D remains unclear. The CDR3 sequence is 15 residues long. V dropped 4 bases and J dropped 0 bases, with 11 bases sitting between them. Germline assignment: CDR1 SGHRS and CDR2 YFSETQ. Written as DNA, the CDR3 is TGCGCCAGCAGCCAGGACGGCAGCTCCTACAATGAGCAGTTCTTC. Translated: CASSQDGSSYNEQFF.

The rearrangement links TRBV30 to TRBJ2-5, with 8 bases matching TRBD2. The J segment lost 1 base and the V segment lost 4 bases, leaving 5 bases of the junction unmatched. The CDR3 length is 14 residues. Germline CDR1 reads GTSNPN; CDR2 reads SVGIG (reference sequence). The CDR3 nucleotides are TGTGCCTGGATTAAGCGGGGGTTCCAAGAGACCCAGTACTTC. Its translation is CAWIKRGFQETQYF.